This is a list of T cell receptor beta chains from one sample in a study of blood T cells in healthy people across ages. Each CDR3 protein is one row after TCRdb ran MiXCR on the 5' RACE reads. The sample has around 990,000 distinct CDR3 sequences, roughly two fifths seen once. The sequenced material came from blood. Receptors originate from a man younger than 30 in good health. Both conserved end residues are part of each CDR3.

TRBJ2-7,TRBV7-9,CASSLSGTHYEQYF
TRBJ2-3,TRBV20-1,CSADYTDTQYF
TRBJ2-5,TRBV20-1,CSARDLLQGTREQYF
TRBJ1-1,TRBV16,CASSPVGRGSTEAFF
TRBJ1-4,TRBV4-3,CASSQEATMGEKLFF
TRBJ2-5,TRBV29-1,CSARDRTGRQETQYF
TRBJ2-5,TRBV6-5,CASSYRRDRVSETQYF
TRBJ1-2,TRBV29-1,CSVNTGAPDYGNTF
TRBJ2-5,TRBV29-1,CSVEVTGGLDEQYF
TRBJ2-5,TRBV7-9,CASSLTAIQGQETQYF
TRBJ2-3,TRBV12-5,CASGWMRTSHLDTQYF
TRBJ1-3,TRBV28,CASSTDRGNTIYF
TRBJ1-1,TRBV4-3,CASSQDPGAYTEAFF
TRBJ2-5,TRBV7-2,CASSLALALQETQYF
TRBJ2-1,TRBV27,CASSPLTGVDYNEQFF
TRBJ2-7,TRBV4-3,CASSSQPGLPYEQYF
TRBJ2-5,TRBV28,CASRTHSGRGETQYF
TRBJ1-2,TRBV7-9,CASSLAGLIGYTF
TRBJ1-1,TRBV7-2,CASSREDTGYIVAFF
TRBJ2-1,TRBV28,CASSLPRVGYNEQFF
TRBJ1-2,TRBV7-9,CASSLVNPKGYTF
TRBJ1-2,TRBV27,CASSLSPQGAGGYTF
TRBJ2-7,TRBV7-2,CASTQGGPSSYEQYF
TRBJ2-2,TRBV7-4,CASSLFWVMTGYTGELFF
TRBJ1-2,TRBV10-3,CAISRDREYGYTF
TRBJ1-6,TRBV21-1,CASSNPLQKRMETGDSPLHF
TRBJ1-2,TRBV4-1,CASSQVVRQGPSNYGYTF
TRBJ2-7,TRBV7-2,CASSVASVSEQYF
TRBJ1-1,TRBV30,CAWKGDRGGDFF
TRBJ1-1,TRBV20-1,CSARSHRGRTEAFF
TRBJ2-1,TRBV6-2/TRBV6-3,CASSYVIVAGGRSYNEQFF
TRBJ2-6,TRBV4-1,CASSQVTFSGANVLIF
TRBJ1-1,TRBV15,CAISSPGNTEAFF
TRBJ2-7,TRBV4-2,CASSPTLGQNYEQYF
TRBJ1-2,TRBV4-3,CASSQGLAANYGYTF
TRBJ2-1,TRBV6-2/TRBV6-3,CASSGGSNNEQFF
TRBJ1-2,TRBV4-3,CASSHSTRGGTYGYTF
TRBJ2-5,TRBV4-2,CASSQGGRETQYF
TRBJ1-5,TRBV2,CASSIGIHSNQPQHF
TRBJ1-5,TRBV5-6,CASSTRDGRNQPQHF
TRBJ1-2,TRBV5-6,CASSRPVDIGYTF
TRBJ1-2,TRBV25-1,CASSGRRTAPSNYGYTF
TRBJ2-1,TRBV2,CAGDWSSYNEQFF
TRBJ2-7,TRBV6-6,CAGSYGPPLYF
-,TRBV13,CASSLGGLAVRETQYF
TRBJ2-1,TRBV11-2,CASSPPGLAFNEQFF
TRBJ2-3,TRBV14,CASSQDDSGGVTDTQYF
-,TRBV20-1,CSVGGGLYNEQYF
TRBJ2-2,TRBV12-3/TRBV12-4,CASSFGGRARELFF
TRBJ2-1,TRBV12-3/TRBV12-4,CASSPGQGRGNEQFF
TRBJ2-2,TRBV5-1,CASSHPTGRAGELFF
TRBJ1-1,TRBV25-1,CASSETTFEAFF
TRBJ2-1,TRBV9,CASSFRDRDIDEQFF
TRBJ2-1,TRBV27,CASSWKGGGASNEQFF
TRBJ2-5,TRBV4-2,CASSQEIEETQYF
TRBJ1-3,TRBV12-3/TRBV12-4,CANDGLSGNTIYF
TRBJ1-1,TRBV6-5,CASSLTGGIASGGNTEAFF